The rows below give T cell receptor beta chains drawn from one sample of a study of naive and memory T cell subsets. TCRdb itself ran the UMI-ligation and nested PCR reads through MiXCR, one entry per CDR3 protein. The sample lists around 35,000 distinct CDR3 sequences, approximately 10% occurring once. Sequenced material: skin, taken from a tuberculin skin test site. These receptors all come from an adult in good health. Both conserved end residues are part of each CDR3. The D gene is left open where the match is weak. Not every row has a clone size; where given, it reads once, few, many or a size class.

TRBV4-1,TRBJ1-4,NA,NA,CASSLRTDNEKLFF,TGCGCCAGCAGCCTTCGGACGGATAATGAAAAACTGTTTTTT
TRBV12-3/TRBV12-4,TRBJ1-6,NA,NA,CASRTSSYNSPLHF,TGTGCCAGCAGAACAAGCTCCTATAATTCACCCCTCCACTTT
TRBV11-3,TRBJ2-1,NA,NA,CASSLVSGLSYNEQFF,TGTGCCAGCAGCTTAGTATCAGGGCTCTCCTACAATGAGCAGTTCTTC
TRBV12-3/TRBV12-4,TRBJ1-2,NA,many,CASSVQGINYGYTF,TGTGCCAGCAGCGTACAGGGTATTAACTATGGCTACACCTTC
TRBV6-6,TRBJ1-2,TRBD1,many,CASLYLFPGQGIDSYGYTF,TGTGCCAGTCTTTACCTCTTTCCGGGACAGGGCATCGATTCCTATGGCTACACCTTC
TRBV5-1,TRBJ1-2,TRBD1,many,CASSLETGTVYGYTF,TGCGCCAGCAGCTTGGAGACAGGGACGGTCTATGGCTACACCTTC
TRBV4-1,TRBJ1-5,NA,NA,CASSRFIGPNQPQHF,TGCGCCAGCAGCCGATTTATTGGCCCCAATCAGCCCCAGCATTTT
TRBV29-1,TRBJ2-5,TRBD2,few,CSVGWSSGIQETQYF,TGCAGCGTTGGTTGGTCTAGCGGGATCCAAGAGACCCAGTACTTC
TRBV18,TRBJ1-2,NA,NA,CASSPEQGRAYTF,TGTGCCAGCTCACCGGAGCAGGGGAGGGCCTACACCTTC
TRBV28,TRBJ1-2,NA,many,CASSSTGRRDGYTF,TGTGCCAGCAGTAGTACAGGGCGAAGGGATGGCTACACCTTC
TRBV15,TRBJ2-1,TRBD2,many,CATSREREVYNEQFF,TGTGCCACCAGCAGGGAGCGGGAGGTTTACAATGAGCAGTTCTTC
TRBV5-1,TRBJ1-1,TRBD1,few,CASSAGGTNTEAFF,TGCGCCAGCAGCGCAGGGGGGACGAACACTGAAGCTTTCTTT
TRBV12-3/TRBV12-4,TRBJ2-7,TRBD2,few,CASSKGLTYEQYF,TGTGCCAGCAGTAAGGGACTAACCTACGAGCAGTACTTC
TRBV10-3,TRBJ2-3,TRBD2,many,CAISERGDSTDTQYF,TGTGCCATCAGTGAGCGGGGGGACTCCACAGATACGCAGTATTTT
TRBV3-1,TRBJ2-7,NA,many,CASSQGSLTPYEQYF,TGTGCCAGCAGCCAAGGGTCTCTAACCCCCTACGAGCAGTACTTC
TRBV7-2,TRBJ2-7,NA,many,CASSSGASYEQYF,TGTGCCAGCAGTTCCGGGGCCTCCTACGAGCAGTACTTC
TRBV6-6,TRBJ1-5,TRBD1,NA,CASSYPGQGYQPQHF,TGTGCCAGCAGTTACCCAGGACAGGGTTATCAGCCCCAGCATTTT
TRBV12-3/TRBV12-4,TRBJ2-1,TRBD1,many,CASSFGTGVLNEQFF,TGTGCCAGCAGTTTTGGGACAGGGGTCTTGAATGAGCAGTTCTTC
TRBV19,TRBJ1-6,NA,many,CASSATPAGQTLNSPLHF,TGTGCCAGTAGTGCTACGCCTGCGGGACAAACCCTTAATTCACCCCTCCACTTT
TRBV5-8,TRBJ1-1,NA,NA,CASSSSTGWENTEAFF,TGTGCCAGCAGCTCATCGACAGGCTGGGAAAACACTGAAGCTTTCTTT
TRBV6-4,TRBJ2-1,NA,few,CASSREEGPYNEQFF,TGTGCCAGCAGCCGCGAAGAGGGCCCCTACAATGAGCAGTTCTTC
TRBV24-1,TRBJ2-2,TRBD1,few,CATSSGTANTGELFF,TGTGCCACCAGTTCCGGGACAGCGAACACCGGGGAGCTGTTTTTT
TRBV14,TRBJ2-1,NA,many,CASSHWAGLSYNEQFF,TGTGCCAGCAGCCATTGGGCAGGGCTTTCCTACAATGAGCAGTTCTTC
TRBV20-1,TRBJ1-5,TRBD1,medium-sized,CSAARPRTGRNSNQPQHF,TGCAGTGCGGCCCGGCCACGGACAGGGCGTAATAGCAATCAGCCCCAGCATTTT
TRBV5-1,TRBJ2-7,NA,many,CASSLQGRSPYEQYF,TGCGCCAGCAGCCTACAGGGGAGGAGCCCCTACGAGCAGTACTTC
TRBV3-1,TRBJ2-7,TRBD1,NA,CASSKGTVPDTTYEQYF,TGTGCCAGCAGCAAAGGGACAGTTCCCGATACTACATACGAGCAGTACTTC
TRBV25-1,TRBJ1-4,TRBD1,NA,CASSVSGTGHEKLFF,TGTGCCAGCAGTGTGTCCGGGACAGGACATGAAAAACTGTTTTTT
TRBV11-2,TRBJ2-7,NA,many,CASSLRIRQRSSYEQYF,TGTGCCAGCAGCTTACGGATCCGGCAGCGAAGCTCCTACGAGCAGTACTTC
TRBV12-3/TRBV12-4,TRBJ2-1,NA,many,CASTKSRDNEQFF,TGTGCCAGCACCAAATCTAGGGACAATGAGCAGTTCTTC
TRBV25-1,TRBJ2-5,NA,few,CASSGWDGEETQYF,TGTGCCAGCAGTGGATGGGACGGAGAAGAGACCCAGTACTTC
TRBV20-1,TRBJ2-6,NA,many,CSAKPYGGANVLTF,TGCAGTGCTAAGCCCTACGGGGGGGCCAACGTCCTGACTTTC
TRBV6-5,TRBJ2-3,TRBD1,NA,CASSYSDRDTDTQYF,TGTGCCAGCAGTTACTCGGACAGGGACACAGATACGCAGTATTTT
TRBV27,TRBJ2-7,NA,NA,CASSVRDNPYEQYF,TGTGCCAGCAGTGTCCGGGACAACCCCTACGAGCAGTACTTC
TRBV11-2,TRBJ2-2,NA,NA,CASSPSSGYTGELFF,TGTGCCAGCAGCCCCTCCTCGGGCTACACCGGGGAGCTGTTTTTT
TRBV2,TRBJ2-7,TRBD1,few,CASSGTGLTEQYF,TGTGCCAGTTCCGGGACAGGGTTAACCGAGCAGTACTTC
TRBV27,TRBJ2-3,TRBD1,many,CASSLSRTGLTDTQYF,TGTGCCAGCAGTTTATCTCGGACAGGCCTCACAGATACGCAGTATTTT
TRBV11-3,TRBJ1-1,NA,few,CASSLGFGEAFF,TGTGCCAGCAGCTTAGGGTTCGGGGAAGCTTTCTTT
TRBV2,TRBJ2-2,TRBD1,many,CASTKPWGQGVNTGELFF,TGTGCCAGCACTAAACCATGGGGACAGGGGGTGAACACCGGGGAGCTGTTTTTT
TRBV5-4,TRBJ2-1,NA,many,CASSQRRPILDYKSYNEQFF,TGTGCCAGCAGCCAAAGGAGGCCTATCTTGGACTACAAATCATACAATGAGCAGTTCTTC
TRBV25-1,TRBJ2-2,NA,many,CASSEFDGELFF,TGTGCCAGCAGTGAATTCGACGGGGAGCTGTTTTTT
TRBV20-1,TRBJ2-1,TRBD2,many,CSATTALGLAGRNEQFF,TGCAGTGCTACGACGGCACTCGGACTAGCGGGAAGGAATGAGCAGTTCTTC
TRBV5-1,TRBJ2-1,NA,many,CASSVSGAYNEQFF,TGCGCCAGCAGCGTAAGCGGCGCCTACAATGAGCAGTTCTTC
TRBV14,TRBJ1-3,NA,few,CASSQSPGGTIYF,TGTGCCAGCAGCCAGTCACCCGGGGGCACCATATATTTT
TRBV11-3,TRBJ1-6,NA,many,CASSSREEDNSPLHF,TGTGCCAGCAGCTCCAGGGAGGAAGATAATTCACCCCTCCACTTT